This T cell receptor (beta chain) appears in the sequencing data of a study of OX40 agonist ivuxolimab in advanced cancers. For context, the study as a whole: Ivuxolimab, which targeted the costimulatory receptor OX40 (CD134), was an agonistic, fully human IgG2 monoclonal antibody. Intravenous ivuxolimab was administered to patients every 2 weeks at six dose levels: 0.01, 0.1, 0.3, 1.5, 3 and 10 mg/kg. Of the approximately 53 patients in dose escalation, 19 had hepatocellular carcinoma, about 15 had melanoma, 9 had renal cell carcinoma and 9 had head and neck cancer. In the dose-escalation cohort, around four fifths of patients were male, and the mean age was roughly 60 years, with a range of roughly 23 to 85. Patients were allowed to have had prior anti-PD-1, anti-PD-L1 or anti-CTLA-4 therapy, and approximately 40% of the dose-escalation patients had previously received checkpoint inhibitors. Partial responses occurred in three dose-escalation patients, of whom one had hepatocellular carcinoma and two had cutaneous melanoma. The purpose of peripheral TCRbeta sequencing was to test whether ivuxolimab changed TCR sequence diversity and led to clonal T-cell expansion. The paper covers the monotherapy dose-escalation part of the phase I ivuxolimab trial, which included N = 52 patients.

The trial excluded patients who had a history of autoimmune disease or were on systemic immunosuppression. Peripheral blood for TCR sequencing was collected from all dose cohorts at baseline, on cycle 4 day 1, and on cycle 7 day 1. Samples came from an open-label, multicenter, first-in-human phase I dose-escalation trial of ivuxolimab. Adults with locally advanced or metastatic melanoma, renal cell carcinoma, hepatocellular carcinoma or head and neck squamous cell carcinoma were enrolled in the trial. Before TCR sequencing, CD4+ T cells and CD8+ T cells from peripheral blood were sorted into separate populations. Summary of the overall study and its limitations: Partial responders in the 0.1-3.0 mg/kg groups had among the lowest normalized peripheral clonal expansion, especially among CD8+ T cells. On average, CD8+ T cells showed more expanded clones than CD4+ T cells after ivuxolimab. The antigen specificity of the clonally expanded peripheral T cells was not determined. At doses from 0.1 to 3.0 mg/kg, clonal expansion was seen in both CD4+ and CD8+ blood T cells between baseline and week 6. Low levels of normalized T-cell clonal expansion were also seen in some nonresponding patients.

Per the germline V gene, LGHNA is the CDR1 and YSLEER is the CDR2. At the junction V is shortened by 1 base and J by 6 bases, with 18 bases in between. Spanning cysteine to phenylalanine, the CDR3 consists of 16 amino acids. Solely the CDR3 DNA is kept, with 48 bases framed from the first base. A note on this clone: Its cognate antigen has yet to be identified. No much larger clonotype is one base removed from it; base qualities were not supplied.

To sequence the TCRbeta CDR3 region, genomic DNA was isolated from the sorted cells. TCRbeta CDR3 regions were sequenced using the immunoSEQ Assay. The immuneACCESS repertoire file appears here via TCRdb, limited to in-frame rearrangements. These files lack a portion of the clones; in checked studies, under half of the deficit traces to unresolved V genes, and the cause of the others is not known. The sample records about 68,000 clones, over 75% of which are singletons. The ten largest clones represent 0.68% of the sample. The specimen was CD4+ or CD8+ T cells sorted from blood, collected in a trial of the OX40 agonist ivuxolimab. Recombination joined TRBV4-3 with TRBJ1-1; TRBD1 could be the D gene, as 6 bases match. The TCR originated in an adult with an advanced solid tumor such as melanoma, head and neck, liver or kidney cancer. The encoded CDR3 is CASSQVSGHGGSEAFF. In nucleotide form, the sequence is TGCGCCAGCAGCCAAGTATCGGGCCACGGGGGCTCTGAAGCTTTCTTT.